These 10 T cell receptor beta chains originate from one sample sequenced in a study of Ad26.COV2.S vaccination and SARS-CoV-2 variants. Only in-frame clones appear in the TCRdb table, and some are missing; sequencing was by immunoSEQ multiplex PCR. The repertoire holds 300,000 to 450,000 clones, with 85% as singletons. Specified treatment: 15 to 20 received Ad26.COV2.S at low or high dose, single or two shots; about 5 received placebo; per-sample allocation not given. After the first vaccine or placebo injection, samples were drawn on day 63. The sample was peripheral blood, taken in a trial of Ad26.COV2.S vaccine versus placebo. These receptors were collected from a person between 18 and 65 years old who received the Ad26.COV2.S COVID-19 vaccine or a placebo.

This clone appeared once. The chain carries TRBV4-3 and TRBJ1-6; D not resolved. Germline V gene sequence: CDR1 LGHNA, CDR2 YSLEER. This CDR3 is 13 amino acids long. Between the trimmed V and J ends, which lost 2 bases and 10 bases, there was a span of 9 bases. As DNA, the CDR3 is TGCGCCAGCAGCCAAATCGGCTTCTCACCCCTCCACTTT. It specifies CASSQIGFSPLHF.

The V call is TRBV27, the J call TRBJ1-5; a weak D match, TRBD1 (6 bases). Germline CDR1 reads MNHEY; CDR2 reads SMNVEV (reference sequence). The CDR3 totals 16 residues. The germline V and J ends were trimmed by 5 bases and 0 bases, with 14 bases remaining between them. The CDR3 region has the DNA TGTGCCAGCAGTCCATCTACAGGGTATAGCAATCAGCCCCAGCATTTT. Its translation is CASSPSTGYSNQPQHF.

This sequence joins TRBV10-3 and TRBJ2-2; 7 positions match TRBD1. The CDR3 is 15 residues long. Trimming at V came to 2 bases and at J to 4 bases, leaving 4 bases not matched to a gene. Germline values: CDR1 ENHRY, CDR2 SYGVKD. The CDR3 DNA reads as TGTGCCATCAGTGAGGGGACAGATGGCACCGGGGAGCTGTTTTTT. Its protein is CAISEGTDGTGELFF.

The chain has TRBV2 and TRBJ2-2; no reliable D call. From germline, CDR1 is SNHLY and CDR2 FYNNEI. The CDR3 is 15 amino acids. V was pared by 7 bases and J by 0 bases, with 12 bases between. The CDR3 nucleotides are TGTGCCAGCACGCCGAGGAGCGCGAACACCGGGGAGCTGTTTTTT. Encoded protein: CASTPRSANTGELFF.

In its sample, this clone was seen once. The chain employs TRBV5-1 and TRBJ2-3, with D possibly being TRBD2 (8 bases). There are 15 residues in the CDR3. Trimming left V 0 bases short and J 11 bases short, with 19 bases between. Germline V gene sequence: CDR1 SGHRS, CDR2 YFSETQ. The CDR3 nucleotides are TGCGCCAGCAGCTTGGAGGGGGCCAGCGGGAGCGGGCAGTATTTT. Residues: CASSLEGASGSGQYF.

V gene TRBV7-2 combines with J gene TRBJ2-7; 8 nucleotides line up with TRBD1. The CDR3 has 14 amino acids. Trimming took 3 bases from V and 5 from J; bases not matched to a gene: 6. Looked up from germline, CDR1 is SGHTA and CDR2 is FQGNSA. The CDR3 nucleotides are TGTGCCAGCAGCTTGACAGGGGCCAAAGACGAGCAGTACTTC. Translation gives CASSLTGAKDEQYF.

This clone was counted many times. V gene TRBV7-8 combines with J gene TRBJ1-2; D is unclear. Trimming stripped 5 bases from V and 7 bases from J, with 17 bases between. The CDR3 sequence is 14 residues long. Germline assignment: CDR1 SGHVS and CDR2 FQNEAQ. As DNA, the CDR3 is TGTGCCAGCAGCCGAGGCTCAGGAGTCCTTGGCTACACCTTC. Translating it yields CASSRGSGVLGYTF.

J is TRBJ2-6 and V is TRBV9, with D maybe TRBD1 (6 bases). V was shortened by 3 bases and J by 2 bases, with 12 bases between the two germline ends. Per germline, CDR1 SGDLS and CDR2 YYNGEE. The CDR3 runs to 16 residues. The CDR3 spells CASSGNRATGANVLTF. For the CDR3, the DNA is TGTGCCAGCAGCGGAAACAGGGCTACTGGGGCCAACGTCCTGACTTTC.

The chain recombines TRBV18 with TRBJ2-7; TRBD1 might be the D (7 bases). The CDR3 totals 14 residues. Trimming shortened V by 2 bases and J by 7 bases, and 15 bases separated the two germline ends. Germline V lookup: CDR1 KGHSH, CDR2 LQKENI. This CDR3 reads CASSPAPRGAEQYF. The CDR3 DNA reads TGTGCCAGCTCACCAGCCCCCAGGGGGGCTGAGCAGTACTTC.

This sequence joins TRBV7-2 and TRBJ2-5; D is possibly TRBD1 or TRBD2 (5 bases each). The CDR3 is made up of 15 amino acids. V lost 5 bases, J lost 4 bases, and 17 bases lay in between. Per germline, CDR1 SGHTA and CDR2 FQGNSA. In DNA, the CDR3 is TGTGCCAGCAGCCAACCCGGACCGAGGGGAGAGACCCAGTACTTC. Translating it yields CASSQPGPRGETQYF. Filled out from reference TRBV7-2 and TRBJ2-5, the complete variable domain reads GAGVSQSPSNKVTEKGKDVELRCDPISGHTALYWYRQSLGQGLEFLIYFQGNSAPDKSGLPSDRFSAERTGGSVSTLTIQRTQQEDSAVYLCASSQPGPRGETQYFGPGTRLLVL.